This T cell receptor beta chain was identified during a study of radiotherapy plus CTLA-4 blockade in lung cancer. As for the study in general: Under 20% of patients responded objectively, and 25% to 40% achieved disease control. Overall study findings and caveats: TCR clones originating in tumors grew in number in blood after radiotherapy plus ipilimumab.

A word on this clone: Its antigen is unidentified.

TCRdb's copy holds only in-frame clones and misses some; the assay was immunoSEQ multiplex PCR. The table includes approximately 90,000 clones, under 90% detected once. V was clipped by 1 base and J by 8 bases, with 11 bases between them. This CDR3 spans 14 amino acids. The germline gives CDR1 LNHDA, CDR2 SQIVND (reference sequence). V and J are TRBV19 and TRBJ1-4, with D possibly matching TRBD1 (6 bases). Sequenced here: peripheral blood, sampled from a patient treated with radiotherapy plus ipilimumab. This receptor was identified in a human donor with non-small cell lung cancer who had stable disease on radiotherapy plus ipilimumab. CDR3 sequence reads: CASSIGGPGEKLFF. The DNA for the CDR3 is TGTGCCAGTAGTATAGGGGGGCCAGGGGAAAAACTGTTTTTT.